This T cell receptor (beta chain) was retrieved from a study of T-cell memory formation after mild COVID-19. As for the study in general: Clusters of TCRs were largely donor specific.

The CDR3 consists of 15 residues. V shed 1 base and J 8 bases; nucleotides not matched to a gene: 11. The germline V gene has CDR1 GTSNPN and CDR2 SVGIG (reference sequence). TCRdb called the 5' RACE reads again in MiXCR, with one record for every CDR3 protein. This sample carries 190,000 or so distinct CDR3 sequences, around 27% of them seen once, and the ten largest clones take roughly an eighth. General observations from the study: Clones contracting over day 15 to 85 were CD4/CD8 balanced, with later expanders leaning CD4+.

On this clonotype itself: Its antigen is currently unknown.

This chain uses TRBV30 with TRBJ1-2; TRBD1 aligns across 9 bases. Sequences were obtained from PBMCs or a T cell subset sorted from them (not recorded which). The clonotype comes from an adult woman who had mild COVID-19 (a few samples of this study predate the infection). Cell type and time point are not known. CDR3 coding DNA: TGTGCCTGGAGTGCAAAAGGGGGACAGGGAGGAGGCTACACCTTC. Translating it yields CAWSAKGGQGGGYTF.